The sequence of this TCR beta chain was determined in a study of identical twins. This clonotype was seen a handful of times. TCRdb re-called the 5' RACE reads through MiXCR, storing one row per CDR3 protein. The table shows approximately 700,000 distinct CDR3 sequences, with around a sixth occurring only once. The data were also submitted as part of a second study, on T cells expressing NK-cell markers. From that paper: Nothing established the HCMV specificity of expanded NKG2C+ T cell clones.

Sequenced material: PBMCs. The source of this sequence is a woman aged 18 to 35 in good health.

The CDR3 here is CASSLLRPVAGILNEQFF. In DNA, the CDR3 is TGTGCCAGCAGCTTGCTACGACCGGTGGCGGGGATCCTCAATGAGCAGTTCTTC. This rearrangement joins TRBV5-5 to TRBJ2-1; a possible D gene is TRBD2 (6 bases). Trimming stripped 1 base from V and 6 bases from J, with 23 bases between. This CDR3 spans 18 amino acids. Germline CDR1 is SGHKS and CDR2 is YYEKEE (reference sequence).